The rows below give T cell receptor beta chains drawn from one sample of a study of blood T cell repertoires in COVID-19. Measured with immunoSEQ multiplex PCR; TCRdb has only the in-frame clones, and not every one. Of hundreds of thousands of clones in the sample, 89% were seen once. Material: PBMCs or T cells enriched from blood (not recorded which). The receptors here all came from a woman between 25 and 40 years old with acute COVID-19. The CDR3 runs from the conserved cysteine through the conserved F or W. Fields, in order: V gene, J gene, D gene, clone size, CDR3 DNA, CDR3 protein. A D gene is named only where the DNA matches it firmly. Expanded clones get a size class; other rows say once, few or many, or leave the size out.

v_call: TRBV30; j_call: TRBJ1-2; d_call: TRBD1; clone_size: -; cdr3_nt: TGTGCCTGGAGAATCAGGGGTGGGACAGCTAACTATGGCTACACCTTC; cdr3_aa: CAWRIRGGTANYGYTF
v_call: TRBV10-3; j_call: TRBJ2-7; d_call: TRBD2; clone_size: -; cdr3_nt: TGTGCCATCAGTGACTCGACTAGCGGGGGGACGTACGAGCAGTACTTC; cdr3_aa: CAISDSTSGGTYEQYF
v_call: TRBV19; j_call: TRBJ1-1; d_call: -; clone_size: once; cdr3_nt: TGTGCCAGTAGTATAGTAACAACATACACTGAAGCTTTCTTT; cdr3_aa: CASSIVTTYTEAFF
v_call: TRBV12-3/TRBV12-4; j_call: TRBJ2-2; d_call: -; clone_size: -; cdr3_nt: TGTGCCAGCAGGATAGGGGCTGCCGGGGAGCTGTTTTTT; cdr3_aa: CASRIGAAGELFF
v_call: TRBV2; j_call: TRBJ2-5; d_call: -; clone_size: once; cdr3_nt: TGTGCCAGCAGTGAAAACCCGGCTCTAGCGAAGATAGTCTACGAGACCCAGTACTTC; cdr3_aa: CASSENPALAKIVYETQYF
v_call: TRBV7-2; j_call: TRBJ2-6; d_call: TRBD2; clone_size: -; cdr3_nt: TGTGCCAGCAGCTCGACTAGCGGGGCTGGGGCCAACGTCCTGACTTTC; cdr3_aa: CASSSTSGAGANVLTF
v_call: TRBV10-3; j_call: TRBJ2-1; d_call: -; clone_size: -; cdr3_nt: TGTGCCATCAGTGGGAGCAATCCGGCCTACAATGAGCAGTTCTTC; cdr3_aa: CAISGSNPAYNEQFF
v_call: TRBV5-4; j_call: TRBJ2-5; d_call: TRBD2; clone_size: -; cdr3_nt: TGTGCCAGCAGCTCCCCACTAGCGGGTAACCAAGAGACCCAGTACTTC; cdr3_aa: CASSSPLAGNQETQYF
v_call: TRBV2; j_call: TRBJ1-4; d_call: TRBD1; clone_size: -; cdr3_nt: TGTGCCAGCACGCGACAGGGAGCAACTAATGAAAAACTGTTTTTT; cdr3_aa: CASTRQGATNEKLFF
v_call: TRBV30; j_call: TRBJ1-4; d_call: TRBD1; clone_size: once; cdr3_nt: TGTGCCTGGAGCCTCAGAGCAGGGGGAGGTGAAAAACTGTTTTTT; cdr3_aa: CAWSLRAGGGEKLFF
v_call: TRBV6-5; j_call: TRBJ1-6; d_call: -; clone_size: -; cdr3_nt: TGTGCCAGCACCGAGGGGGGGAATTCACCCCTCCACTTT; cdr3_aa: CASTEGGNSPLHF
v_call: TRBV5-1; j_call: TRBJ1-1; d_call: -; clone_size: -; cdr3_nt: TGCGCCAGCAGCTTGGCCCCGGGAATGACCACTGAAGCTTTCTTT; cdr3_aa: CASSLAPGMTTEAFF
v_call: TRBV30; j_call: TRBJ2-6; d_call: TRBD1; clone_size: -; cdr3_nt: TGTGCCTGGAGTAGAAGACAGGGGGCGATTTCACAGGGGGCCAACGTCCTGACTTTC; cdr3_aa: CAWSRRQGAISQGANVLTF
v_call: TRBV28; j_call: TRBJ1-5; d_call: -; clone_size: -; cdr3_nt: TGTGCCAGCAGCTTACAGGGCGGCAATCAGCCCCAGCATTTT; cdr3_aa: CASSLQGGNQPQHF
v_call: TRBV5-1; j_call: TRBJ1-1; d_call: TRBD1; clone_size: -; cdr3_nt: TGCGCCAGCAGACCGGACAGGGCGGGAATAGCTTTCTTT; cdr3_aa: CASRPDRAGIAFF
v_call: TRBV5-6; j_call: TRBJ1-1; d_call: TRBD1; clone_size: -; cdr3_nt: TGTGCCAGCAGCTTCACAGGGGGCCCTGAAGCTTTCTTT; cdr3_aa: CASSFTGGPEAFF
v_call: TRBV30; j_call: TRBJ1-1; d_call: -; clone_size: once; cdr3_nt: TGTGCCTGGAGTGACTCTGGGCACACTGAAGCTTTCTTT; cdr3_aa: CAWSDSGHTEAFF
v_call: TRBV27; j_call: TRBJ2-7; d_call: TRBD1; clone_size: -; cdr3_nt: TGTGCCAGCAGTCCAAAAGCAGGGACAGGGTTACGGGTCTACGAGCAGTACTTC; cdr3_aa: CASSPKAGTGLRVYEQYF
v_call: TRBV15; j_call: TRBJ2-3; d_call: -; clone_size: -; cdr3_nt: TGTGCCACCAGCAGAGAGGGGCCGGGCACAGATACGCAGTATTTT; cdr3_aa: CATSREGPGTDTQYF
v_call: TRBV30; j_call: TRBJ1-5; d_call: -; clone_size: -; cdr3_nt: TGTGCCTGGACAGGGAATGGCAATCAGCCCCAGCATTTT; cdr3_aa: CAWTGNGNQPQHF
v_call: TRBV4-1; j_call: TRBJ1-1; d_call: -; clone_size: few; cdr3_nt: TGCGCCAGCAGCCATATCGGACGGGAGAACACTGAAGCTTTCTTT; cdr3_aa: CASSHIGRENTEAFF
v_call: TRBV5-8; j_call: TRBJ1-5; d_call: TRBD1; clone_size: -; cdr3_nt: TGTGCCAGCAGCTTCGACAGGGGAACCTATAGCAATCAGCCCCAGCATTTT; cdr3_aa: CASSFDRGTYSNQPQHF
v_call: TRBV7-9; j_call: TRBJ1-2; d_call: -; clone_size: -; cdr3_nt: TGTGCCAGCAGCTTAGGTGTGGGGGGCTATGGCTACACCTTC; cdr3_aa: CASSLGVGGYGYTF
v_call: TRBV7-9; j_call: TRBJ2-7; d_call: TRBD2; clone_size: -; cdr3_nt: TGTGCCAGCAGCATCGGGGGGGGCCCGAGATCCTACGAGCAGTACTTC; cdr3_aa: CASSIGGGPRSYEQYF
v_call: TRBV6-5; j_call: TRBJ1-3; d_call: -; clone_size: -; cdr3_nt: TGTGCCAGCAGTTTCCTAGCTGGAAACACCATATATTTT; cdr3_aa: CASSFLAGNTIYF
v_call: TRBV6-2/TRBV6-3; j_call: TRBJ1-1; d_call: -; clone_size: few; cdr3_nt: TGTGCCAGCAGTTACTCGACGACACGGATGAACACTGAAGCTTTCTTT; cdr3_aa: CASSYSTTRMNTEAFF
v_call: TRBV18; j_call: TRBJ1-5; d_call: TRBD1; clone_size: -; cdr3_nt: TGTGCCAGCTCAGAGACAGGGGGAGACAATCAGCCCCAGCATTTT; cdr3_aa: CASSETGGDNQPQHF
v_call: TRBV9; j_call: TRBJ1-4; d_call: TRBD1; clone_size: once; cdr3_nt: TGTGCCAGCAGCGTAGAGGGACAGGGTGCTGAAAAACTGTTTTTT; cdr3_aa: CASSVEGQGAEKLFF
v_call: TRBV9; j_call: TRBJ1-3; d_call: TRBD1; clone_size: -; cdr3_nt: TGTGCCAGCAGCGTAGGGGCCCAGACAGGGGGAAACCCCAACACCATATATTTT; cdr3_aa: CASSVGAQTGGNPNTIYF
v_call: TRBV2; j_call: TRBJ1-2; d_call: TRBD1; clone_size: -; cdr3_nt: TGTGCCAGCAGGCCACAGGGGGGAATCTATGGCTACACCTTC; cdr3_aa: CASRPQGGIYGYTF
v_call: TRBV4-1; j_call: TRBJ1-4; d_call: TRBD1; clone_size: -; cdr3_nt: TGCGCCAGCAGCCAAGATCGGACAGGGGAGAGGAAAACGGAAAAACTGTTTTTT; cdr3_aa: CASSQDRTGERKTEKLFF
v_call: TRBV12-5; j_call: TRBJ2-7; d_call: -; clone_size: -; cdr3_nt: TGTGCTAGTGGTTTGGGAGGCTACGAGCAGTACTTC; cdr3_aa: CASGLGGYEQYF
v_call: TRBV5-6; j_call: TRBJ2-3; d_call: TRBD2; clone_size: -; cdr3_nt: TGTGCCAGCAGCATCCCGGGACTAGCGGGGGGGAAGCAGTATTTT; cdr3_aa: CASSIPGLAGGKQYF
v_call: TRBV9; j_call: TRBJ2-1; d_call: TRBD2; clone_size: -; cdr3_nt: TGTGCCAGCAGCGTTTCAGCGGGGCCCTCCTACAATGAGCAGTTCTTC; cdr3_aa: CASSVSAGPSYNEQFF
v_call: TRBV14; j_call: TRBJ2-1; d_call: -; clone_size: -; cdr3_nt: TGTGCCAGCAGCCAGTTCTCCAGCGACGCTGAGCAGTTCTTC; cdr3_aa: CASSQFSSDAEQFF
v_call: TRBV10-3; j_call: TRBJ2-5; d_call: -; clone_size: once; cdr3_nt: TGTGCCATCAGTGAGTCACCACTAGGGAAAGAGACCCAGTACTTC; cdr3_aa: CAISESPLGKETQYF
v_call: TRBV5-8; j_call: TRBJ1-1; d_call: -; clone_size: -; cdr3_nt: TGTGCCAGCAGCTGGGGCAGGGTCCCGAACACTGAAGCTTTCTTT; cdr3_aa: CASSWGRVPNTEAFF
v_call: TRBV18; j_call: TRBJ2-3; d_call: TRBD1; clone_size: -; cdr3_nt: TGTGCCAGCTCACCACTGCCGGGACAGCGAATCCCTGGTACGCAGTATTTT; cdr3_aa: CASSPLPGQRIPGTQYF
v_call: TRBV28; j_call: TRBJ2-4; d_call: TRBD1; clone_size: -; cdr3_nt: TGTGCCAGCGGGACAGGGGGGTCGCACATTCAGTACTTC; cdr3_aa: CASGTGGSHIQYF
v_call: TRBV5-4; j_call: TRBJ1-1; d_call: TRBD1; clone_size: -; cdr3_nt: TGTGCCAGCAGCCTACGACAGGGCAACGAAGCTTTCTTT; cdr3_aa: CASSLRQGNEAFF
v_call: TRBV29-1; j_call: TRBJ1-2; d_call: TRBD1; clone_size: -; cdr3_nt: TGCAGCGTGACAGGGAACTATGGCTACACCTTC; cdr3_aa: CSVTGNYGYTF